The T cell receptor (beta chain) under discussion was sequenced for a study of cytomegalovirus exposure and HLA in healthy donors. Regarding the study as a whole: Presence/absence analyses supposed approximately even sequencing depth among donors. Association of a missense DCLRE1C variant with TCR beta V- and J-gene trimming was reported in a later analysis.

Of note for this clone: Its target is not known.

Amplification used 60 Vbeta primers and 13 Jbeta primers. Only in-frame clones appear in the TCRdb table, and some are missing; sequencing was by immunoSEQ multiplex PCR. The table has about 160,000 clones, roughly 80% seen once. J was trimmed by 0 bases and V by 0 bases; bases with no gene match: 0. Germline loops: CDR1 SGDLS, CDR2 YYNGEE. The CDR3 loop spans 16 amino acids. The receptor comes from a girl under 10 years old in good health and CMV-seropositive. The chain recombines TRBV9 with TRBJ2-6; the match to TRBD2 covers 7 bases. The sequenced material came from PBMCs. The CDR3, as DNA: TGTGCCAGCAGCGTAGGGGGGGGCTCTGGGGCCAACGTCCTGACTTTC. Translating gives CASSVGGGSGANVLTF.